This TCR beta chain was captured in a study of identical twins. CDR3 size: 15 residues. V dropped 5 bases and J dropped 2 bases, with 14 bases sitting between them. Comments on this clonotype: What it binds is unknown.

From the 5' RACE reads, TCRdb called clonotypes with MiXCR, one entry per CDR3 protein. The sample consists of around 1.7 million distinct CDR3 sequences, about 30% of them appearing once. General study results and limits: Conclusions rested on cross-sectional statistics rather than following the same donors.

The chain couples TRBV12-3 or TRBV12-4 to TRBJ2-3; D is ambiguous. The source material was cord blood. This clonotype was sampled from a newborn girl in good health. The CDR3 spells CASSTRRLLTDTQYF. CDR3 nucleotide sequence: TGTGCCAGCAGTACTCGCAGGCTTCTCACAGATACGCAGTATTTT.